This note documents a single T cell receptor beta chain sequence. This specimen comes from a study of cytotoxic CD8 clonotypes in ibrutinib-treated CLL. For the study at large: Responses: approximately 25 partial, 2 complete; after median approximately six years, roughly 14 stayed remitted, some 12 progressed. The response samples were taken once patients had been treated for a median of about 12 months, range 6 to 36.

Assay: immunoSEQ multiplex PCR; the TCRdb copy retains only in-frame clones and omits some. The sample contains roughly 160,000 clones, approximately 80% of which appear only once. Germline V gene lookup returns CDR1 SGHAT and CDR2 FQNNGV. The CDR3 is 17 residues long. V was trimmed by 0 bases and J by 0 bases, leaving 13 bases between them. Sample: PBMCs, taken after 12 months of ibrutinib treatment. The chain uses TRBV11-2 and TRBJ2-3; D unresolved. The receptor's source is a human donor with chronic lymphocytic leukemia. The CDR3 here is CASSLEWPPSSTDTQYF. The CDR3 coding sequence is TGTGCCAGCAGCTTAGAGTGGCCCCCGTCTAGCACAGATACGCAGTATTTT.